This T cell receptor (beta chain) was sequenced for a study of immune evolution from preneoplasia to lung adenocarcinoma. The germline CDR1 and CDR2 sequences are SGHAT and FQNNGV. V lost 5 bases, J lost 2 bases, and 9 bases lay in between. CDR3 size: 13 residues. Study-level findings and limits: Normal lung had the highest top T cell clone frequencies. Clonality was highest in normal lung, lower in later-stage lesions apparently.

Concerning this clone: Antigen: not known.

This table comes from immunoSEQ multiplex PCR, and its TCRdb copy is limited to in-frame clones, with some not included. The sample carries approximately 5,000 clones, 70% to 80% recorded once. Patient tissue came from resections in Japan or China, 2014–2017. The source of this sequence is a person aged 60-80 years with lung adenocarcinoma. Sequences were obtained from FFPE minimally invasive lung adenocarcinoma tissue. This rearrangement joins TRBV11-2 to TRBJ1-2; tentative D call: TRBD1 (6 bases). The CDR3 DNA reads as TGTGCCAGCAGCGGGACATACAACTATGGCTACACCTTC. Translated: CASSGTYNYGYTF. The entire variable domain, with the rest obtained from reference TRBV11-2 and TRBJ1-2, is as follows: EAGVAQSPRYKIIEKRQSVAFWCNPISGHATLYWYQQILGQGPKLLIQFQNNGVVDDSQLPKDRFSAERLKGVDSTLKIQPAKLEDSAVYLCASSGTYNYGYTFGSGTRLTVV.